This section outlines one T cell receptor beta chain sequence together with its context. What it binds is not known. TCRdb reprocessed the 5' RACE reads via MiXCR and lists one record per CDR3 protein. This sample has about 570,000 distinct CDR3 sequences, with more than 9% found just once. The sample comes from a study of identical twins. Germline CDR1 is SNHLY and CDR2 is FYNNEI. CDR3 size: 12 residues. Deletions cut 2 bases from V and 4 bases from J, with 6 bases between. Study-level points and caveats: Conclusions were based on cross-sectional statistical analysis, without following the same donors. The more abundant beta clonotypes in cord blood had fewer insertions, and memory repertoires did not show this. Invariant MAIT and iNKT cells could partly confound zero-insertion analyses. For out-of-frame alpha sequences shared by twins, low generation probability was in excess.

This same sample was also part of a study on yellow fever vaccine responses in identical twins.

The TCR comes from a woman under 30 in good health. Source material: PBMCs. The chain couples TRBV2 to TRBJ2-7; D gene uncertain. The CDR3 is CASSEWLYEQYF. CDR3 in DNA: TGTGCCAGCAGTGAATGGTTGTACGAGCAGTACTTC.